These 23 T cell receptor beta chains came from one sample sequenced in a study of blood T cell repertoires in COVID-19. Sequencing used immunoSEQ multiplex PCR; TCRdb keeps in-frame clones, though not all of them. The profile shows 60,000 to 90,000 clones, approximately 79% of them singletons. The sequencing sample was made of peripheral blood. These receptors all stem from a human donor with acute or convalescent COVID-19. The donor label of this sample is uncertain.

By proportion, this clone is medium-sized. The gene calls are TRBV5-6 and TRBJ1-2; 10 nucleotides align to TRBD1. Germline assignment: CDR1 SGHDT and CDR2 YYEEEE. V trimming: 2 bases; J trimming: 2 bases; junction bases outside the gene matches: 3. The CDR3 is 15 amino acids. CDR3 bases: TGTGCCAGCAGCTTCTGGGACAGGGGCAACTATGGCTACACCTTC. Translating gives CASSFWDRGNYGYTF.

The chain has TRBV3-1 (or the pseudogene TRBV3-2) and TRBJ2-7; a weak D match, TRBD2 (6 bases). Looked up from germline, CDR1 is LGHDT and CDR2 is YNNKEL (reference sequence). The CDR3 contains 16 residues. Trimming left V 0 bases short and J 1 base short, with 13 bases between. CDR3 coding DNA: TGTGCCAGCAGCCAAGACCCAGCGGGCCTTTCCTACGAGCAGTACTTC. Translating gives CASSQDPAGLSYEQYF.

The chain links TRBV27 to TRBJ1-2, with 7 bases matching TRBD1. V gave up 2 bases and J gave up 8 bases; unmatched junction bases: 2. Germline CDR1 is MNHEY and CDR2 is SMNVEV (reference sequence). The CDR3 extends over 12 amino acids. The CDR3 is CASSLQGEGYTF. In nucleotides, the CDR3 is TGTGCCAGCAGTTTACAGGGGGAAGGCTACACCTTC.

This rearrangement joins TRBV10-3 to TRBJ2-2; D possibly corresponds to TRBD1 (5 bases). CDR3 length equals 16 residues. In germline, CDR1 is ENHRY, CDR2 SYGVKD. V dropped 0 bases and J dropped 6 bases, with 14 bases sitting between them. The CDR3 loop is CAISESAGLVAGELFF. The CDR3 coding sequence is TGTGCCATCAGTGAGTCGGCAGGGCTGGTTGCCGGGGAGCTGTTTTTT.

V usage is TRBV6-1 and J usage is TRBJ1-4; 10 nucleotides line up with TRBD1. This CDR3 is built from 15 residues. CDR1 is MNHNS, CDR2 SASEGT, per germline. The V and J ends lost 3 bases and 7 bases, in that order; junction bases with no gene match: 5. Here the CDR3 DNA reads TGTGCCAGCAGTGACAAAGACAGGGGGCGTGAAAAACTGTTTTTT. Its translation is CASSDKDRGREKLFF.

The J gene is TRBJ2-1, the V gene TRBV3-1 (or the pseudogene TRBV3-2); 9 bases are a match to TRBD1. The CDR3 has 14 amino acids. After removal of 6 bases from V and 7 bases from J, the junction contained 7 bases not matched to a gene. CDR1 and CDR2 from the germline V gene are LGHDT and YNNKEL (reference sequence). The chain's CDR3 is CASRTGQGANEQFF. CDR3 DNA sequence: TGTGCCAGCAGGACGGGACAGGGCGCAAATGAGCAGTTCTTC.

This clone was picked up one time. The chain employs TRBV5-5 and TRBJ1-5, with 8 bases matching TRBD1. Germline V gene sequence: CDR1 SGHKS, CDR2 YYEKEE (reference sequence). The CDR3 is made up of 15 amino acids. Germline trimming cut 4 bases from V and 3 bases from J; bases unmatched to any gene: 6. The CDR3 DNA sequence: TGTGCCAGCAGCGGGGGGACAGGAAACAATCAGCCCCAGCATTTT. This gives the protein CASSGGTGNNQPQHF.

The chain has TRBV6-5 and TRBJ2-5; a weak D match, TRBD1 (6 bases). Germline lookup yields CDR1 MNHEY and CDR2 SVGAGI. V was clipped by 0 bases and J by 4 bases, with 15 bases between them. This CDR3 comprises 16 residues. CDR3 sequence reads: CASSYSSRLGGETQYF. CDR3 nucleotides: TGTGCCAGCAGTTACTCTTCCCGCTTAGGGGGAGAGACCCAGTACTTC.

This chain uses TRBV13 with TRBJ1-4; TRBD1 agrees at 8 bases. The CDR3 is 18 residues long. CDR1 and CDR2 from the germline V gene are PRHDT and FYEKMQ (reference sequence). With V trimmed by 6 bases and J by 3 bases, 15 bases remained unmatched. CDR3 in amino acids: CASRSDRGAASSNEKLFF. CDR3 DNA: TGTGCCAGCAGATCAGACAGGGGAGCGGCCTCTTCTAATGAAAAACTGTTTTTT. Based on the CDR3 plus reference TRBV13 and TRBJ1-4, the full variable domain is AAGVIQSPRHLIKEKRETATLKCYPIPRHDTVYWYQQGPGQDPQFLISFYEKMQSDKGSIPDRFSAQQFSDYHSELNMSSLELGDSALYFCASRSDRGAASSNEKLFFGSGTQLSVL.

The V call is TRBV28, the J call TRBJ2-7; D remains ambiguous. There are 13 residues in the CDR3. Germline V gene data show CDR1 as MDHEN and CDR2 as SYDVKM. With 2 bases removed from V and 3 bases from J, the gap between germline ends came to 8 bases. This CDR3 is CASSLAHLYEQYF. Here the CDR3 DNA reads TGTGCCAGCAGTTTAGCACACCTCTACGAGCAGTACTTC. Full variable domain (missing parts from reference TRBV28 and TRBJ2-7): DVKVTQSSRYLVKRTGEKVFLECVQDMDHENMFWYRQDPGLGLRLIYFSYDVKMKEKGDIPEGYSVSREKKERFSLILESASTNQTSMYLCASSLAHLYEQYFGPGTRLTVT.

V and J are TRBV7-8 and TRBJ1-3; the match to TRBD1 covers 9 bases. Germline CDR1 is SGHVS and CDR2 is FQNEAQ. Trimming cost V 1 base and J 1 base; bases outside gene matches: 2. This CDR3 is 16 amino acids long. The CDR3 reads CASSLGDRASGNTIYF. CDR3 in DNA: TGTGCCAGCAGCTTAGGGGACAGGGCGTCTGGAAACACCATATATTTT.

The table lists this clone with a count of one. V usage is TRBV27 and J usage is TRBJ2-1; D may be TRBD2 (5 bases). Germline assignment: CDR1 MNHEY and CDR2 SMNVEV (reference sequence). Trimming stripped 5 bases from V and 2 bases from J, with 16 bases between. The CDR3 loop spans 16 amino acids. As DNA, the CDR3 is TGTGCCAGCAGTCCTACCGGGAAACGAACCTACAATGAGCAGTTCTTC. Translated: CASSPTGKRTYNEQFF.

The chain couples TRBV5-4 to TRBJ2-7; 7 bases are a match to TRBD1. Germline loops: CDR1 SGHNT, CDR2 YYREEE (reference sequence). This CDR3 is 14 amino acids long. V was pared by 0 bases and J by 4 bases, with 4 bases of the junction left unmatched. CDR3 sequence: CASSLGQGGYEQYF. Written as DNA, the CDR3 is TGTGCCAGCAGCTTGGGACAGGGCGGTTACGAGCAGTACTTC.

CDR3 coding DNA: TGTGCCAGCAGCTTAATCTCGGGACTAATCTCCTACAATGAGCAGTTCTTC. Translation gives CASSLISGLISYNEQFF. The chain is built from TRBV11-3 and TRBJ2-1, with 7 bases matching TRBD2. V lost 2 bases, J lost 0 bases, and 7 bases stayed unmatched. The germline V gene has CDR1 SGHNT and CDR2 YENEEA. The length of the CDR3 is 17 residues.

The chain recombines TRBV14 with TRBJ2-1, with 14 bases that match TRBD2. The length of the CDR3 is 18 residues. Unmatched junction bases numbered 7, after V lost 4 bases and J lost 2 bases. CDR1 is SGHDN and CDR2 is FVKESK in the germline V gene. This CDR3 is CASSLKTSGGAAYNEQFF. The CDR3 DNA is TGTGCCAGCAGCCTCAAGACTAGCGGGGGGGCCGCCTACAATGAGCAGTTCTTC.

The DNA for the CDR3 is TGTGCCAGCAGCTTAGGTAGAAACACCATATATTTT. As protein: CASSLGRNTIYF. The J gene is TRBJ1-3, the V gene TRBV7-2; D unresolved. V was clipped by 1 base and J by 5 bases, with 3 bases between them. Germline loops: CDR1 SGHTA, CDR2 FQGNSA. The CDR3 has 12 residues.

In this sample, this clone turned up a few times. V and J are TRBV14 and TRBJ1-1, with D unresolved. Deletions cut 1 base from V and 4 bases from J, with 10 bases between. This CDR3 region has 14 residues. Germline CDR1 SGHDN, CDR2 FVKESK. CDR3 bases: TGTGCCAGCAGCCAAGCCCTCGGGAGCACTGAAGCTTTCTTT. Protein sequence: CASSQALGSTEAFF.

The chain recombines TRBV19 with TRBJ1-5, with D hard to call. Germline V lookup: CDR1 LNHDA, CDR2 SQIVND (reference sequence). The CDR3 extends over 13 amino acids. Trimming shortened V by 6 bases and J by 3 bases, and 9 bases separated the two germline ends. The CDR3: CASRGRNNQPQHF. For the CDR3, the DNA is TGTGCCAGTAGGGGCAGAAACAATCAGCCCCAGCATTTT.

In this sample, this clone turned up a few times. The rearrangement links TRBV28 to TRBJ1-4, with 7 nucleotides matching TRBD1. J was trimmed by 7 bases and V by 4 bases; bases with no gene match: 9. The CDR3 covers 15 residues. Germline V gene sequence: CDR1 MDHEN, CDR2 SYDVKM. CDR3 coding DNA: TGTGCCAGCAGTTCCGAGACAGGGAGTGGTGAAAAACTGTTTTTT. Its translation: CASSSETGSGEKLFF.

This rearrangement joins TRBV29-1 to TRBJ1-1, with 7 bases fitting TRBD1. Germline V gene lookup returns CDR1 SQVTM and CDR2 ANQGSEA. The CDR3 has 14 residues. Trimming cost V 6 bases and J 5 bases; bases outside gene matches: 12. The CDR3 sequence is CSVANRGRGTEAFF. CDR3 sequence (DNA): TGCAGCGTAGCCAACAGGGGAAGGGGAACTGAAGCTTTCTTT.

V and J are TRBV28 and TRBJ1-1; D gene ambiguous. This CDR3 region has 16 residues. Per the germline V gene, CDR1 is MDHEN and CDR2 is SYDVKM. Trimming cost V 7 bases and J 4 bases, with 22 bases left between them. The CDR3 nucleotides read TGTGCCAGCAACCGCCTGGACGGGGTGACGGGCACTGAAGCTTTCTTT. It encodes CASNRLDGVTGTEAFF.

The chain carries TRBV6-6 and TRBJ1-6; D possibly corresponds to TRBD1 (5 bases). Trimming cost V 7 bases and J 6 bases, with 16 bases left between them. In germline, CDR1 is MNHNY, CDR2 SVGAGI (reference sequence). There are 15 residues in the CDR3. The CDR3 loop is CASNQGSTFNSPLHF. Here the CDR3 DNA reads TGTGCCAGCAACCAGGGTAGTACGTTTAATTCACCCCTCCACTTT.

The rearrangement joins TRBV9 to TRBJ2-2; 8 bases line up with TRBD2. The CDR3 is 18 residues long. Germline-derived CDR1 and CDR2 are SGDLS and YYNGEE. V trimming: 4 bases; J trimming: 2 bases; junction bases outside the gene matches: 13. The CDR3: CASSTQLQREPNTGELFF. Written as DNA, the CDR3 is TGTGCCAGCAGCACTCAACTGCAGCGGGAGCCCAACACCGGGGAGCTGTTTTTT.